These T cell receptor beta chains were read from a single sample in a study of T cell responses to AZD1222 COVID-19 vaccine. The assay was immunoSEQ multiplex PCR, and TCRdb's table has in-frame clones only and misses some. Among about 150,000 clones listed, 88% were seen once. Source: peripheral blood, taken after recovery from COVID-19. These receptors were collected from an adult who had recovered from COVID-19. Each CDR3 is given with its conserved first and last residue. The order of the fields is V gene, CDR3 length, clone size, D gene, J gene, CDR3 DNA, CDR3 protein. The D gene is left open where the match is weak. Expanded clones get a size class; other rows say once, few or many, or leave the size out.

TRBV7-2	13	NA	NA	TRBJ1-5	TGTGCCAGCAGCTTAAGAAGGGATCAGCCCCAGCATTTT	CASSLRRDQPQHF
TRBV20-1	17	NA	TRBD1	TRBJ2-6	TGCAGTGCTAGTCCCACAGGGGCTCGGGCTGGGGCCAACGTCCTGACTTTC	CSASPTGARAGANVLTF
TRBV15	16	NA	NA	TRBJ1-1	TGTGCCACCAGCAGGATGTCCGGGACAAGGAGCACTGAAGCTTTCTTT	CATSRMSGTRSTEAFF
TRBV4-2	15	NA	TRBD1	TRBJ1-1	TGTGCCAGCAGCCAAGACCGGACAGGGTACACTGAAGCTTTCTTT	CASSQDRTGYTEAFF
TRBV12-3/TRBV12-4	13	NA	TRBD1	TRBJ2-5	TGTGCCAGCAGGTGGACAGGGGCTTTGACCCAGTACTTC	CASRWTGALTQYF
TRBV15	14	NA	TRBD2	TRBJ2-7	TGTGCCACCAGCAGAGGAGGGACTAGTACCGAGCAGTACTTC	CATSRGGTSTEQYF
TRBV5-1	13	NA	NA	TRBJ1-2	TGCGCCAGCAGTGGGACGGGGAACTATGGCTACACCTTC	CASSGTGNYGYTF
TRBV5-1	14	NA	TRBD1	TRBJ1-1	TGCGCCAGCAGCTCGGGACAGGGCGGCACTGAAGCTTTCTTT	CASSSGQGGTEAFF
TRBV7-3	15	NA	TRBD2	TRBJ2-7	TGTGCCAGCAGCTTGGGGGGGAGTACGGCGGTGGAGCAGTACTTC	CASSLGGSTAVEQYF
TRBV4-1	15	once	NA	TRBJ1-1	TGCGCCAGCAGCCACGGGCACTCCAAATTAGCTGAAGCTTTCTTT	CASSHGHSKLAEAFF
TRBV3-1/TRBV3-2	15	once	TRBD1	TRBJ1-4	TGTGCCAGCAGCTACAGGGGACTTTGGAATGAAAAACTGTTTTTT	CASSYRGLWNEKLFF
TRBV7-2	17	NA	TRBD1	TRBJ2-2	TGTGCCAGCAGCTTAGCGTGGGGGACAGATAACACCGGGGAGCTGTTTTTT	CASSLAWGTDNTGELFF
TRBV7-9	12	NA	TRBD1	TRBJ2-7	TGTGCCAGTAGACAGGGAACCTACGAGCAGTACTTC	CASRQGTYEQYF
TRBV28	12	few	NA	TRBJ1-6	TGTGCCAGCACGGCCCCGTCTTCACCCCTCCACTTT	CASTAPSSPLHF
TRBV4-2	15	NA	NA	TRBJ2-3	TGTGCCAGCAGCCAAGAGAAGGTTCTCGGGGATACGCAGTATTTT	CASSQEKVLGDTQYF
TRBV18	15	NA	NA	TRBJ2-1	TGTGCCAGCTCACCACCGAGACGGGCGGGATATGAGCAGTTCTTC	CASSPPRRAGYEQFF
TRBV4-1	18	NA	TRBD2	TRBJ2-5	TGCGCCAGCAGCCAAGATGGGGCTAGCGGGGGGCCCTCGTGGACCCAGTACTTC	CASSQDGASGGPSWTQYF
TRBV3-1/TRBV3-2	19	NA	TRBD2	TRBJ2-3	TGTGCCAGCAGCCAAGCCGTGACTAGCGGGGGGTCCTTTAGAGATACGCAGTATTTT	CASSQAVTSGGSFRDTQYF
TRBV7-8	16	NA	NA	TRBJ2-4	TGTGCCAGCAGCTTAGAAATGGGGGGAGCCAAAAACATTCAGTACTTC	CASSLEMGGAKNIQYF
TRBV25-1	14	NA	TRBD1	TRBJ1-2	TGTGCCAGCAGTCTCTCGGACAGGAACTATGGCTACACCTTC	CASSLSDRNYGYTF
TRBV23-1	14	NA	NA	TRBJ2-3	TGCGCCAGCAGTCAAGAAGTCCGATCAGATACGCAGTATTTT	CASSQEVRSDTQYF
TRBV2	13	NA	TRBD1	TRBJ1-1	TGTGCCAGCAGTGGACAGGGAGGGTCTGAAGCTTTCTTT	CASSGQGGSEAFF
TRBV5-1	16	NA	TRBD1	TRBJ2-7	TGCGCCAGCAGCTCCCTGACAGGGGGTGCCTCCTACGAGCAGTACTTC	CASSSLTGGASYEQYF
TRBV9	17	few	NA	TRBJ2-1	TGTGCCAGCAGCGCCCCCTTACTGGAAGGACGGGCAAATGAGCAGTTCTTC	CASSAPLLEGRANEQFF
TRBV11-2	14	NA	NA	TRBJ2-5	TGTGCCAGCAGCTCCCCAGGAGGTAGGGAGACCCAGTACTTC	CASSSPGGRETQYF
TRBV11-2	13	once	NA	TRBJ1-1	TGTGCCAGCAGCTTAGATCGGGGCACTGAAGCTTTCTTT	CASSLDRGTEAFF
TRBV2	15	NA	NA	TRBJ1-1	TGTGCCAGCAGTGAAACCCTGGTCCCGAACACTGAAGCTTTCTTT	CASSETLVPNTEAFF
TRBV5-6	15	NA	NA	TRBJ1-1	TGTGCCAGCAGCCCGCAACAGGGATTGAACACTGAAGCTTTCTTT	CASSPQQGLNTEAFF
TRBV3-1/TRBV3-2	14	NA	NA	TRBJ2-2	TGTGCCAGCAGCCAAGAGAAAACCCGCGGGGAGCTGTTTTTT	CASSQEKTRGELFF
TRBV28	16	NA	TRBD2	TRBJ2-2	TGTGCCAGCACCAAAATAGCGGGAGCGAACACCGGGGAGCTGTTTTTT	CASTKIAGANTGELFF
TRBV5-6	16	NA	TRBD1	TRBJ2-7	TGTGCCAGCAGCTTGAGGGGGACAGGGTTGTCCTACGAGCAGTACTTC	CASSLRGTGLSYEQYF
TRBV3-1/TRBV3-2	13	NA	NA	TRBJ1-1	TGTGCCAGCAGCTCCCAGGGAGAAACTGAAGCTTTCTTT	CASSSQGETEAFF
TRBV19	12	NA	NA	TRBJ1-4	TGTGCCAGTAGTACCCTTAATGAAAAACTGTTTTTT	CASSTLNEKLFF
TRBV7-2	14	NA	TRBD1	TRBJ1-4	TGTGCCAGCAGCTATCAGGGGGACGATGAAAAACTGTTTTTT	CASSYQGDDEKLFF
TRBV6-2/TRBV6-3	16	NA	TRBD2	TRBJ2-1	TGTGCCAGCAGCTTCGCTCCGGGACTAGCAGGGGCTGAGCAGTTCTTC	CASSFAPGLAGAEQFF
TRBV3-1/TRBV3-2	17	NA	TRBD2	TRBJ2-3	TGTGCCAGCAGCCAAGAGGTGGCGGGAGTGGGGACAGATACGCAGTATTTT	CASSQEVAGVGTDTQYF
TRBV2	16	NA	NA	TRBJ2-6	TGTGCCAGCATGACTGGACGGGACTCTGGGGCCAACGTCCTGACTTTC	CASMTGRDSGANVLTF
TRBV16	13	NA	NA	TRBJ1-5	TGTGCCAGCAGCCAATTGGGGAATCAGCCCCAGCATTTT	CASSQLGNQPQHF
TRBV29-1	14	NA	NA	TRBJ2-1	TGCAGCGTTGATACGACGAGCTCCTACAATGAGCAGTTCTTC	CSVDTTSSYNEQFF
TRBV6-1	14	NA	NA	TRBJ2-1	TGTGCCAGCAGTGAATTTGGCGGCTACAATGAGCAGTTCTTC	CASSEFGGYNEQFF
TRBV6-5	14	NA	TRBD2	TRBJ2-7	TGTGCCAGCAGTTACACCGGGGAAGCGGGGGAGCAGTACTTC	CASSYTGEAGEQYF
TRBV19	15	NA	NA	TRBJ1-5	TGTGCCAGTAGTATAGCAGGGGCACTCAATCAGCCCCAGCATTTT	CASSIAGALNQPQHF
TRBV5-5	14	NA	TRBD1	TRBJ1-5	TGTGCCAGCAGCTTCCGGGACAGGGATCAGCCCCAGCATTTT	CASSFRDRDQPQHF
TRBV5-1	16	NA	NA	TRBJ1-4	TGCGCCAGCAGCTCCCGGGACCCCGCACGAGGTGAAAAACTGTTTTTT	CASSSRDPARGEKLFF
TRBV27	12	NA	NA	TRBJ2-1	TGTGCCAGCAGTTTATCGATCGGGCAGCAGTTCTTC	CASSLSIGQQFF
TRBV6-2/TRBV6-3	15	NA	TRBD1	TRBJ1-6	TGTGCCAGCAGTACCCTGACAGGGGGTAATTCACCCCTCCACTTT	CASSTLTGGNSPLHF
TRBV9	15	once	NA	TRBJ2-5	TGTGCCAGCAGCGTAGCACCGAACACTGGGGAGACCCAGTACTTC	CASSVAPNTGETQYF
TRBV5-1	14	NA	NA	TRBJ1-4	TGCGCCAGCACTTTATCCGGGGCTAATGAAAAACTGTTTTTT	CASTLSGANEKLFF
TRBV2	16	NA	TRBD1	TRBJ1-1	TGTGCCAGCAGTGACCTACTTAGAACAGGGGCCACTGAAGCTTTCTTT	CASSDLLRTGATEAFF
TRBV6-1	16	few	TRBD1	TRBJ2-5	TGTGCCAGCAGTGAAGGAACAGGGGGCGGAGAAGAGACCCAGTACTTC	CASSEGTGGGEETQYF
TRBV6-2/TRBV6-3	13	few	NA	TRBJ2-7	TGTGCCAGTAGTTGGGACTCTTCCTACGAGCAGTACTTC	CASSWDSSYEQYF
TRBV9	13	NA	NA	TRBJ2-2	TGTGCCAGCAGCGCCGGGGATTCCCGGGAGCTGTTTTTT	CASSAGDSRELFF
TRBV5-1	16	NA	NA	TRBJ1-4	TGCGCCAGCAGCTTGAGCTCAGGGAGGGGTAATGAAAAACTGTTTTTT	CASSLSSGRGNEKLFF